The 3 T cell receptor beta chains below were found in one sample sequenced in a study of T cells after yellow fever vaccination. TCRdb re-called the 5' RACE reads with MiXCR, one entry per CDR3 protein. The repertoire includes 200,000 to 300,000 distinct CDR3 sequences, approximately 6.8% of them detected once, and 0.85% to 1.2% sits in the top ten. The specimen was CD4+ T cells sorted from PBMCs, collected on the day of the yellow fever booster vaccination. The origin of the receptors is a man aged 30 to 45 who received the YFV17D yellow fever vaccine.

In this sample, this clonotype turned up many times. The chain recombines TRBV7-2 with TRBJ2-1; D unclear. Trimming took 1 base from V and 12 from J, leaving 16 bases between them. The CDR3 has 14 residues. Germline V gives CDR1 SGHTA, CDR2 FQGNSA. The CDR3 region has the DNA TGTGCCAGCAGCTTAGAGGGTGGCGGACGTGGGCAGTTCTTC. Its translation is CASSLEGGGRGQFF.

This clonotype was recorded many times. V and J are TRBV5-1 and TRBJ1-3; TRBD1 is a possible D gene (5 bases). This CDR3 comprises 18 residues. Trimming removed 0 bases from V and 0 bases from J, with 16 bases in between. CDR1 is SGHRS and CDR2 is YFSETQ in the germline V gene. The CDR3 sequence: CASSLGPIQESSGNTIYF. In DNA form, the CDR3 reads TGCGCCAGCAGCTTGGGCCCCATACAGGAGAGCTCTGGAAACACCATATATTTT. The whole variable domain, remainder taken from reference TRBV5-1 and TRBJ1-3, is KAGVTQTPRYLIKTRGQQVTLSCSPISGHRSVSWYQQTPGQGLQFLFEYFSETQRNKGNFPGRFSGRQFSNSRSEMNVSTLELGDSALYLCASSLGPIQESSGNTIYFGEGSWLTVV.

The V and J genes are TRBV4-2 and TRBJ2-3; the D gene is possibly TRBD2 (5 bases). Trimming removed 0 bases at V and 0 bases at J, with 7 bases between. CDR1 LGHNA and CDR2 YNFKEQ come from the germline V gene. The CDR3 spans 15 residues. CDR3 DNA: TGTGCCAGCAGCCAAGATGAGGGTAGCACAGATACGCAGTATTTT. Its protein product is CASSQDEGSTDTQYF.